One sample yielded the 26 T cell receptor beta chains listed below, sequenced in a study of blood T cell repertoires in COVID-19 (dated by TCRdb to 2020 to 2022). The method behind the library was the immunoSEQ multiplex PCR assay. The clones in this table, taken by TCRdb from immuneACCESS, are in-frame only. Not every clone is retained; where verified, under half of the shortfall comes from an unresolved V gene, and the cause of the rest is unknown. The sample yields 250,000 to 300,000 clones; around 88% were counted once. Jointly, the top ten make up roughly 7% of the sample. The sample taken for sequencing was peripheral blood. Receptors were obtained from a young woman who had recovered from COVID-19.

The V and J genes are TRBV12-3 or TRBV12-4 and TRBJ2-7; possibly TRBD1 for D (6 bases). CDR3 length: 13 amino acids. The V end was cut by 5 bases, the J end by 7 bases, with 15 bases between. CDR3 region: CASSRQAFGEQYF. The CDR3 DNA reads TGTGCCAGCAGTAGACAGGCCTTCGGAGAGCAGTACTTC.

The J gene is TRBJ1-2, the V gene TRBV19; D perhaps matches TRBD1 (6 bases). The CDR3 spans 12 residues. V was trimmed by 5 bases and J by 7 bases, leaving 11 bases between them. Germline V lookup: CDR1 LNHDA, CDR2 SQIVND (reference sequence). For the CDR3, the DNA is TGTGCCAGTAGTCTACAGGGTATTGGCTACACCTTC. Amino acids: CASSLQGIGYTF. The complete variable domain, with remaining parts taken from reference TRBV19 and TRBJ1-2, reads DGGITQSPKYLFRKEGQNVTLSCEQNLNHDAMYWYRQDPGQGLRLIYYSQIVNDFQKGDIAEGYSVSREKKESFPLTVTSAQKNPTAFYLCASSLQGIGYTFGSGTRLTVV.

V and J are TRBV27 and TRBJ2-3, with TRBD2 matching over 10 bases. Germline CDR1 MNHEY, CDR2 SMNVEV (reference sequence). The V segment lost 3 bases and the J segment 6 bases; nucleotides outside the gene matches: 9. The CDR3 is 16 amino acids. The CDR3 spells CASSFGLAGASDTQYF. The CDR3 DNA is TGTGCCAGCAGTTTTGGGCTAGCGGGGGCGTCGGATACGCAGTATTTT.

This clone was detected only once. The CDR3 ends on some other residue instead of the conserved phenylalanine or tryptophan, so this is likely a read error. No DNA is shown, since the ends of the CDR3 on it are uncertain; the CDR3 is the one TCRdb lists. The rearrangement links TRBV2 to TRBJ1-2; the table calls TRBD1, which could not be checked here. The CDR3 has 11 amino acids, counting both end residues. Germline assignment: CDR1 SNHLY and CDR2 FYNNEI. The CDR3 reads CASSEYVGHRV.

There are a few counts of this clone. CDR3 sequence (DNA): TGCGCCAGCAGCTTGGGAGGACAGGAGCAGTACTTC. Translated, it gives CASSLGGQEQYF. The rearrangement uses TRBV5-1 and TRBJ2-7; weak D call: TRBD1 (6 bases). The CDR3 runs 12 residues. The germline V gene has CDR1 SGHRS and CDR2 YFSETQ. V lost 0 bases and J lost 7, with 8 bases in between.

The rearrangement links TRBV6-5 to TRBJ2-5; D call uncertain. This CDR3 is 14 amino acids long. CDR1 is MNHEY, CDR2 SVGAGI, per germline. V was clipped by 5 bases and J by 1 base, with 11 bases between them. The CDR3 region has the DNA TGTGCCAGCAGTCCCTCGTGGGCCCAAGAGACCCAGTACTTC. This translates into CASSPSWAQETQYF.

This clone was seen only a few times. The V call is TRBV7-9, the J call TRBJ2-1; TRBD2 aligns across 14 bases. Trimming took 5 bases from V and 10 from J; bases not matched to a gene: 13. Germline loops: CDR1 SEHNR, CDR2 FQNEAQ (reference sequence). The CDR3 covers 17 residues. For the CDR3, the DNA is TGTGCCAGCAGCCCCGGGTCGACTAGCGGGGGGGCCGGGGAGCAGTTCTTC. It specifies CASSPGSTSGGAGEQFF.

This chain connects TRBV6-4 to TRBJ1-2; 9 bases fit TRBD1. CDR3 length: 17 amino acids. Germline CDR1 reads MRHNA; CDR2 reads SNTAGT. The ends lost 2 bases at V and 2 bases at J; junction bases unmatched: 9. The CDR3 DNA reads TGTGCCAGCAGTGACACAACACAGGGGGCGCGCAACTATGGCTACACCTTC. Translating gives CASSDTTQGARNYGYTF.

The V call is TRBV28, the J call TRBJ2-7, with D possibly TRBD2 on 6 matching bases. CDR1 is MDHEN and CDR2 is SYDVKM in the germline V gene. Deletions cut 3 bases from V and 0 bases from J, with 15 bases between. The CDR3 length is 16 residues. The CDR3 nucleotides read TGTGCCAGCAGTTTCCTCATCTCCGGGAGCTCCTACGAGCAGTACTTC. It yields the protein CASSFLISGSSYEQYF.

This chain uses TRBV5-1 with TRBJ2-5, with TRBD2 matching over 14 bases. Germline trimming cut 3 bases from V and 5 bases from J; bases unmatched to any gene: 9. Germline V gene data show CDR1 as SGHRS and CDR2 as YFSETQ. This CDR3 region has 17 residues. The CDR3 bases are TGCGCCAGCAGCTCAGGACTAGCGGGGGGATCGGGTGAGACCCAGTACTTC. It encodes CASSSGLAGGSGETQYF.

This clone has a single count. The V gene is TRBV18, the J gene TRBJ1-1; D possibly corresponds to TRBD1 (6 bases). The V end lost 0 bases, the J end lost 3 bases, and 11 bases lay between the germline ends. The germline gives CDR1 KGHSH, CDR2 LQKENI. The CDR3 is 15 amino acids. The CDR3 bases are TGTGCCAGCTCACCACCTTCGACAGGTGACACTGAAGCTTTCTTT. Protein: CASSPPSTGDTEAFF.

The chain combines TRBV18 with TRBJ1-3, with a tentative D call TRBD1 (6 bases). Germline-derived CDR1 and CDR2 are KGHSH and LQKENI. Deletions cut 2 bases from V and 4 bases from J, with 12 bases between. This CDR3 contains 15 residues. The CDR3 DNA sequence: TGTGCCAGCTCACCAGGCGGCGGGGGCGGAAACACCATATATTTT. Translating gives CASSPGGGGGNTIYF. The full variable domain, in which reference TRBV18 and TRBJ1-3 provide the parts outside the CDR3, is NAGVMQNPRHLVRRRGQEARLRCSPMKGHSHVYWYRQLPEEGLKFMVYLQKENIIDESGMPKERFSAEFPKEGPSILRIQQVVRGDSAAYFCASSPGGGGGNTIYFGEGSWLTVV.

The chain carries TRBV4-1 and TRBJ1-4, with a tentative D call TRBD1 (5 bases). V was trimmed by 4 bases and J by 14 bases, leaving 20 bases between them. Germline-derived CDR1 and CDR2 are MGHRA and YSYEKL. This CDR3 has 14 amino acids. The CDR3 nucleotides read TGCGCCAGCAGCCGTGGACCGGACGGTCAGGGTCTGTTTTTT. Translation gives CASSRGPDGQGLFF.

The J gene is TRBJ2-2, the V gene TRBV12-5; the match to TRBD2 covers 10 bases. Germline assignment: CDR1 LGHNT and CDR2 FRNRAP. The V and J ends lost 2 bases and 3 bases, in that order; junction bases with no gene match: 3. The CDR3 sequence is 16 residues long. CDR3 in DNA: TGTGCTAGTGGTTTGTTTCTAGCGGGGGACACCGGGGAGCTGTTTTTT. It codes for CASGLFLAGDTGELFF. Drawing the rest from reference TRBV12-5 and TRBJ2-2, the complete variable domain is DARVTQTPRHKVTEMGQEVTMRCQPILGHNTVFWYRQTMMQGLELLAYFRNRAPLDDSGMPKDRFSAEMPDATLATLKIQPSEPRDSAVYFCASGLFLAGDTGELFFGEGSRLTVL.

V usage is TRBV19 and J usage is TRBJ2-5, with a weak D call TRBD1 (5 bases). The germline gives CDR1 LNHDA, CDR2 SQIVND (reference sequence). Trimming stripped 0 bases from V and 7 bases from J, with 15 bases between. This CDR3 has 15 amino acids. CDR3 sequence reads: CASSIDGLTQGTQYF. Written as DNA, the CDR3 is TGTGCCAGTAGTATAGATGGGCTGACGCAGGGGACCCAGTACTTC.

The chain is built from TRBV12-5 and TRBJ2-5, with 10 bases matching TRBD1. V gave up 5 bases and J gave up 4 bases; unmatched junction bases: 4. Per the germline V gene, CDR1 is LGHNT and CDR2 is FRNRAP. The CDR3 sequence is 14 residues long. The CDR3: CASGTDRGRETQYF. The CDR3 DNA reads as TGTGCTAGTGGTACGGACAGGGGGAGAGAGACCCAGTACTTC. Full variable domain (missing parts from reference TRBV12-5 and TRBJ2-5): DARVTQTPRHKVTEMGQEVTMRCQPILGHNTVFWYRQTMMQGLELLAYFRNRAPLDDSGMPKDRFSAEMPDATLATLKIQPSEPRDSAVYFCASGTDRGRETQYFGPGTRLLVL.

On this clone itself: This may be a read error: a much more frequent sequence differs by one nucleotide. This chain's CDR3 is CASSPPGQLNEKLFF. DNA for the CDR3: TGTGCCAGCAGCCCTCCGGGACAGCTTAATGAAAAACTGTTTTTT. The rearrangement uses TRBV5-6 and TRBJ1-4; 7 positions agree with TRBD1. This CDR3 is 15 amino acids long. Germline CDR1 reads SGHDT; CDR2 reads YYEEEE. With 4 bases clipped from V and 4 bases from J, the junction kept 7 bases outside the gene matches.

This chain links TRBV11-2 with TRBJ2-5, with a tentative D call TRBD1 (6 bases). V lost 6 bases, J lost 3 bases, and 8 bases lay in between. Looked up from germline, CDR1 is SGHAT and CDR2 is FQNNGV. This CDR3 has 12 amino acids. CDR3 loop: CASRRTEETQYF. In DNA form, the CDR3 reads TGTGCCAGCAGGCGGACAGAAGAGACCCAGTACTTC.

This chain joins TRBV6-2 or TRBV6-3 and TRBJ1-6; D remains unclear. Germline V lookup: CDR1 MNHEY, CDR2 SVGEGT. The CDR3 runs to 13 residues. The ends were cut back, 2 bases at V and 10 bases at J, with 9 bases in the middle. The CDR3 region has the DNA TGTGCCAGCAGTTACAGAAGGGAGTCACCCCTCCACTTT. Encoded protein: CASSYRRESPLHF.

CDR3 in DNA: TGCGCCAGCAGCTTGGGACTAGCCATATACAATGAGCAGTTCTTC. Its translation is CASSLGLAIYNEQFF. V usage is TRBV5-1 and J usage is TRBJ2-1; the match to TRBD2 covers 7 bases. The CDR3 contains 15 residues. Trimming at V came to 0 bases and at J to 4 bases, leaving 4 bases not matched to a gene. Germline lookup yields CDR1 SGHRS and CDR2 YFSETQ.

V gene TRBV18 combines with J gene TRBJ1-6; the match to TRBD1 covers 7 bases. Germline values: CDR1 KGHSH, CDR2 LQKENI. Trimming at V came to 5 bases and at J to 7 bases, leaving 2 bases not matched to a gene. The CDR3 has 13 residues. The CDR3 is CASSSGQNSPLHF. Here the CDR3 DNA reads TGTGCCAGCTCATCGGGACAGAATTCACCCCTCCACTTT.

The CDR3 loop is CASSPSTGYDEQYF. CDR3 nucleotide sequence: TGTGCCAGCTCACCATCGACAGGTTACGACGAGCAGTACTTC. The rearrangement uses TRBV18 and TRBJ2-7; perhaps TRBD1 as D (6 bases). This CDR3 is built from 14 residues. CDR1 is KGHSH, CDR2 LQKENI, per germline. Trimming removed 2 bases from V and 5 bases from J, with 13 bases in between.

The chain combines TRBV18 with TRBJ1-5; the D gene is possibly TRBD1 (6 bases). V shed 4 bases and J shed 5 bases, with 9 bases lying between them. CDR1 and CDR2 (germline): KGHSH, LQKENI. There are 13 residues in the CDR3. CDR3 loop: CASSLGQYQPQHF. The CDR3 DNA sequence: TGTGCCAGCTCACTTGGACAGTATCAGCCCCAGCATTTT. The entire variable domain, with the rest obtained from reference TRBV18 and TRBJ1-5, is as follows: NAGVMQNPRHLVRRRGQEARLRCSPMKGHSHVYWYRQLPEEGLKFMVYLQKENIIDESGMPKERFSAEFPKEGPSILRIQQVVRGDSAAYFCASSLGQYQPQHFGDGTRLSIL.

The V call is TRBV6-5, the J call TRBJ2-3; perhaps TRBD2 as D (5 bases). Germline V gene data show CDR1 as MNHEY and CDR2 as SVGAGI. CDR3 length: 15 residues. Trimming took 0 bases from V and 2 from J, leaving 9 bases between them. The CDR3 nucleotides read TGTGCCAGCAGTTACTCGATAGCGAACACAGATACGCAGTATTTT. Protein product: CASSYSIANTDTQYF.

V gene TRBV6-5 combines with J gene TRBJ2-7; 9 bases fit TRBD1. The V segment lost 5 bases and the J segment 2 bases; nucleotides outside the gene matches: 4. Germline V lookup: CDR1 MNHEY, CDR2 SVGAGI. The CDR3 spans 14 residues. CDR3 residues: CASSRTGAAYEQYF. CDR3 coding DNA: TGTGCCAGCAGTCGGACAGGGGCCGCCTACGAGCAGTACTTC.

The V and J genes are TRBV6-2 or TRBV6-3 and TRBJ2-2; no definite D call. The germline V gene encodes CDR1 MNHEY and CDR2 SVGEGT. The V end lost 4 bases, the J end lost 4 bases, and 13 bases lay between the germline ends. The CDR3 covers 15 residues. This CDR3 is CASSSQSTSTGELFF. The CDR3, as DNA: TGTGCCAGCAGTTCCCAATCCACAAGCACCGGGGAGCTGTTTTTT.